Reported below is one T cell receptor beta chain. No antigen is known for it. Donors counted as nominally healthy when sampled, yet unrecorded immune exposures were likely. The record originates from a study of cytomegalovirus exposure and HLA in healthy donors. Broader study findings: In vitro confirmation showed a few CMV-associated chains to be CMV antigen specific. Altogether, some 160 TCR beta chains were recorded as cytomegalovirus-associated.

CDR1 SGHRS and CDR2 YFSETQ come from the germline V gene. This CDR3 spans 14 amino acids. V shed 3 bases and J 1 base; nucleotides not matched to a gene: 3. 13 Jbeta primers and 60 Vbeta primers were used for the PCR. Data came from immunoSEQ multiplex PCR; TCRdb stores just in-frame clones and leaves some out. This table has around 100,000 clones, more than 65% appearing once. The receptor was isolated from a woman under 40 in good health and CMV-seronegative. The chain combines TRBV5-1 with TRBJ1-1; 7 bases align to TRBD1. Specimen: PBMCs. The CDR3 sequence is CASSSQGENTEAFF. DNA of the CDR3: TGCGCCAGCAGCTCCCAGGGGGAGAACACTGAAGCTTTCTTT.